This TCR beta chain originates from a study of technical replicates of blood from a few donors. Clones were sequenced by immunoSEQ multiplex PCR, and TCRdb holds only the in-frame ones, with some missing. The data show 80,000 or so clones, 94% seen once. The CDR3 covers 14 residues. V shed 1 base and J shed 6 bases, with 12 bases lying between them. The germline gives CDR1 SGHDN, CDR2 FVKESK. V and J are TRBV14 and TRBJ2-5; the D gene is possibly TRBD1 (5 bases). The sequencing sample was made of T cells isolated from PBMCs. This TCR came from a human donor in good health. In nucleotides, the CDR3 is TGTGCCAGCAGCCAAGTTGCTCACAGGAAGACCCAGTACTTC. It is translated as CASSQVAHRKTQYF.